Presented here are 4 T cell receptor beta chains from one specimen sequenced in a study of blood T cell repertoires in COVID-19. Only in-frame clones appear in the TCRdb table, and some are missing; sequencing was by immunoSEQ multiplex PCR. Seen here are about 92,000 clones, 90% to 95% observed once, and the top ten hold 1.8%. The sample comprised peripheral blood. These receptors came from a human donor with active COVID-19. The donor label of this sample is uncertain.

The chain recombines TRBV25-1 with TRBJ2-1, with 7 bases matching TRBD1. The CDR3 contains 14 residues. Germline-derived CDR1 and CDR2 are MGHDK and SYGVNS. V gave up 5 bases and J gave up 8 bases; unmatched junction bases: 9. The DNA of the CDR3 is TGTGCCAGCAGTCCAAGACAGGGTATGGATGAGCAGTTCTTC. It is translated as CASSPRQGMDEQFF. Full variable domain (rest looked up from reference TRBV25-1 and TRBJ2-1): EADIYQTPRYLVIGTGKKITLECSQTMGHDKMYWYQQDPGMELHLIHYSYGVNSTEKGDLSSESTVSRIRTEHFPLTLESARPSHTSQYLCASSPRQGMDEQFFGPGTRLTVL.

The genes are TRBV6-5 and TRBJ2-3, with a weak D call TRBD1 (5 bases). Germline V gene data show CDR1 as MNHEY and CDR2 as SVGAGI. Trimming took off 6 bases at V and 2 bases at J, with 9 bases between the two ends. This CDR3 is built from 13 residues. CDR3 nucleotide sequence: TGTGCCAGCAGGGACAAAAACACAGATACGCAGTATTTT. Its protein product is CASRDKNTDTQYF.

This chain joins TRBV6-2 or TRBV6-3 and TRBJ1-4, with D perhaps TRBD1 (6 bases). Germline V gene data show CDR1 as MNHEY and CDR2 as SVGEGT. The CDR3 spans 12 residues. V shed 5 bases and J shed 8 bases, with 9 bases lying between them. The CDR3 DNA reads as TGTGCCAGCAGTCAGGGGAACGAAAAACTGTTTTTT. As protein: CASSQGNEKLFF.

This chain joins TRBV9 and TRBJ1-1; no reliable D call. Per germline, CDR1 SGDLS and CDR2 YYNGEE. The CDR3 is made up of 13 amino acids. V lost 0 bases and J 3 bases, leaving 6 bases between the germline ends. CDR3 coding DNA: TGTGCCAGCAGCGTAGATATGTACACTGAAGCTTTCTTT. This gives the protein CASSVDMYTEAFF.